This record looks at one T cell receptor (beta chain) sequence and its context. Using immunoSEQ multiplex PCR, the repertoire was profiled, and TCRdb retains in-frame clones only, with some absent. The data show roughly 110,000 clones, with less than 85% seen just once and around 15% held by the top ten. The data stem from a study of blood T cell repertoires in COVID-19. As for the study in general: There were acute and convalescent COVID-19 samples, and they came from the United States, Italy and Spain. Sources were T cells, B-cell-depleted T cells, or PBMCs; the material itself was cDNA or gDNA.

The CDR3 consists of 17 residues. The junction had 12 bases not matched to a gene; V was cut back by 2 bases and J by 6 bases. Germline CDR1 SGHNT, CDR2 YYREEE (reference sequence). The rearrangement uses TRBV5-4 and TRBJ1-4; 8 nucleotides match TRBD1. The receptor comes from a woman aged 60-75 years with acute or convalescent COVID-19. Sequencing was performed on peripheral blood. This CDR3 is CASSLIPGQGSHEKLFF. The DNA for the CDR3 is TGTGCCAGCAGCTTAATCCCCGGACAGGGTAGCCATGAAAAACTGTTTTTT.